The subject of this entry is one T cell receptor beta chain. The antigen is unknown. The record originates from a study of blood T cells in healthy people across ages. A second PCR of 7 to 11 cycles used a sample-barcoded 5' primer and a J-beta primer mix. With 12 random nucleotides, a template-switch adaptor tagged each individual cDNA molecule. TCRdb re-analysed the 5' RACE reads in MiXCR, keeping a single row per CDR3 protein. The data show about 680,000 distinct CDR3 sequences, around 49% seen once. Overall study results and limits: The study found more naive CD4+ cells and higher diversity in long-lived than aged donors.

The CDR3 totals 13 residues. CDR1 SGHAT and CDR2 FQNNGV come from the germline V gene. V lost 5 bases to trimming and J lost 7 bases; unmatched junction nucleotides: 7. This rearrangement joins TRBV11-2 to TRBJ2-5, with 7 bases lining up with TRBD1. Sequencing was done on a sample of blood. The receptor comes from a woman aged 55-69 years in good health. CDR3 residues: CASSGDSPRTQYF. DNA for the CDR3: TGTGCCAGCAGCGGGGACAGCCCCAGGACCCAGTACTTC.